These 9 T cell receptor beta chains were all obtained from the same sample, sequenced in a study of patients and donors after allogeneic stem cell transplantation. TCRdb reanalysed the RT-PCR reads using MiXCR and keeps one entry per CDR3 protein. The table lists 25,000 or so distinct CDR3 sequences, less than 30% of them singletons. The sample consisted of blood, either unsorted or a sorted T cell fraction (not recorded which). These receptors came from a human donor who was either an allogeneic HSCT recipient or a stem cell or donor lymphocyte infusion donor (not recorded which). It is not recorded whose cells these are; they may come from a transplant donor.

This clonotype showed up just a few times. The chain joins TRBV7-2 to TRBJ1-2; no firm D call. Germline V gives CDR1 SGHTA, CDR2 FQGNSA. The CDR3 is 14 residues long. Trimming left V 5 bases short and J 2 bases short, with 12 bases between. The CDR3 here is CASSTALGNYGYTF. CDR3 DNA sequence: TGTGCCAGCAGCACCGCCCTCGGGAACTATGGCTACACCTTC.

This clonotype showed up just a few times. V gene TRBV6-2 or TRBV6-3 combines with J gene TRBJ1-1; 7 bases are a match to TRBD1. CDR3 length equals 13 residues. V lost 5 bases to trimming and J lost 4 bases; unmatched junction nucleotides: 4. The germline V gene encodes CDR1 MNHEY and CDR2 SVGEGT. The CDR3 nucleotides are TGTGCCAGCAGTGCGTCAGGGGGCACTGAAGCTTTCTTT. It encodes CASSASGGTEAFF.

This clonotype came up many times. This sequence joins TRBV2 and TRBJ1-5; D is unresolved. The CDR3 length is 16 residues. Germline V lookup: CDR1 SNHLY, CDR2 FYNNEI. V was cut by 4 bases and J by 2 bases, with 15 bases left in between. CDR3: CASSVGQANGNQPQHF. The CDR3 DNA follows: TGTGCCAGCAGTGTCGGCCAGGCCAACGGCAATCAGCCCCAGCATTTT.

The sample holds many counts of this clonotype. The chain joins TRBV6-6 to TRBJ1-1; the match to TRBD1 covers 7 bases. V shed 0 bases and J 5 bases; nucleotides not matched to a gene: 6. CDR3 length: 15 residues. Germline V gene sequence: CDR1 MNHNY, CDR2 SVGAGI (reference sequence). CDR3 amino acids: CASSYSKSTGTEAFF. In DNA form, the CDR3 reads TGTGCCAGCAGTTACTCCAAATCGACAGGGACTGAAGCTTTCTTT.

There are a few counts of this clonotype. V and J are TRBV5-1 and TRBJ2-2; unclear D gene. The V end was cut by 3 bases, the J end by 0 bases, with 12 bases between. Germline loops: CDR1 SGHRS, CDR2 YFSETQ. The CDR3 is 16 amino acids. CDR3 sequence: CASSSRTLPNTGELFF. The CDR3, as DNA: TGCGCCAGCAGCTCCCGGACCCTCCCGAACACCGGGGAGCTGTTTTTT. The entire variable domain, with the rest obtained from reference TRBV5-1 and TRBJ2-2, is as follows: KAGVTQTPRYLIKTRGQQVTLSCSPISGHRSVSWYQQTPGQGLQFLFEYFSETQRNKGNFPGRFSGRQFSNSRSEMNVSTLELGDSALYLCASSSRTLPNTGELFFGEGSRLTVL.

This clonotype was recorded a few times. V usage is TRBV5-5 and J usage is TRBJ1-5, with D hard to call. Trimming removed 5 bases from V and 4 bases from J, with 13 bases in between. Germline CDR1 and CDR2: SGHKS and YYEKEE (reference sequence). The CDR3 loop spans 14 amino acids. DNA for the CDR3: TGTGCCAGCAGTTATGGGTCATTTAATCAGCCCCAGCATTTT. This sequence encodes CASSYGSFNQPQHF.

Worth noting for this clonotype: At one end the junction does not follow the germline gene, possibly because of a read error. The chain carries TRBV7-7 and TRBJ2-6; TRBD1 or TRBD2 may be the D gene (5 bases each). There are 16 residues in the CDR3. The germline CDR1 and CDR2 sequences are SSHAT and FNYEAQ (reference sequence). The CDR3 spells CASSSSLGAGANVLTF. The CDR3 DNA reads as TGTGCTAGCAGCTCCTCTTTGGGGGCTGGGGCCAACGTCCTGACTTTC. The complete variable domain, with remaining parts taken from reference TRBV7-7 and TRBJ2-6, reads GAGVSQSPRYKVTKRGQDVTLRCDPISSHATLYWYQQALGQGPEFLTYFNYEAQPDKSGLPSDRFSAERPEGSISTLTIQRTEQRDSAMYRCASSSSLGAGANVLTFGAGSRLTVL.

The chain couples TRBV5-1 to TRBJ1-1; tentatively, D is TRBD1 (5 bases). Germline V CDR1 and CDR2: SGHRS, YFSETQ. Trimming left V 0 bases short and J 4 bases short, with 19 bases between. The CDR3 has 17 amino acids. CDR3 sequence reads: CASSLGGGTRDGTEAFF. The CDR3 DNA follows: TGCGCCAGCAGCTTGGGCGGGGGGACCCGAGATGGCACTGAAGCTTTCTTT.

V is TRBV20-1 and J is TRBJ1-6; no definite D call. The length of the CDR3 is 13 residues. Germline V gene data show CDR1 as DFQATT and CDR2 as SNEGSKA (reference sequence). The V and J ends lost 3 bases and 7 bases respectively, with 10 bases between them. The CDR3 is CSASRDSNSPLHF. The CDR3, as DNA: TGCAGTGCTAGCAGAGACTCAAATTCACCCCTCCACTTT.